This TCR beta chain was sequenced during a study of blood T cell repertoires in COVID-19. For the study at large: The origin of the acute and convalescent COVID-19 samples was the United States, Italy and Spain. In each case, the material was cDNA or gDNA derived from T cells, B-cell-depleted T cells, or PBMCs.

The length of the CDR3 is 14 residues. Germline CDR1 reads LNHDA; CDR2 reads SQIVND (reference sequence). The ends were cut back, 5 bases at V and 2 bases at J, with 10 bases in the middle. Authors' analysis steps: The assay estimated nucleated cells by amplifying reference gene primers. Clones were read by immunoSEQ multiplex PCR, and TCRdb kept only the in-frame ones, dropping some. The V and J calls and the clone size are those of that table, but D and trimming were determined from the DNA. Of approximately 280,000 clones listed, about 89% were seen once; the top ten hold about 4.6%. The clonotype comes from a man aged 35-49 years with acute or convalescent COVID-19. Sequencing used peripheral blood. J is TRBJ1-3 and V is TRBV19, with a weak D call TRBD1 (5 bases). Here the CDR3 reads CASSDSRAGNTIYF. In DNA, the CDR3 is TGTGCCAGTAGTGACAGTAGAGCTGGAAACACCATATATTTT.